This TCR beta chain was observed in a study of cytomegalovirus exposure and HLA in healthy donors. Study-level results: Reportedly, cytomegalovirus status was diagnosed with high sensitivity and specificity. According to a later analysis, most TCR beta chains associated with CMV appeared HLA-restricted.

V was clipped by 3 bases and J by 7 bases; unmatched bases: 7. CDR1 and CDR2 from the germline V gene are LNHDA and SQIVND (reference sequence). CDR3 length: 15 residues. Both 60 Vbeta primers and 13 Jbeta primers went into the PCR. This table comes from immunoSEQ multiplex PCR, and its TCRdb copy is limited to in-frame clones, with some not included. The sample includes more than 85,000 clones, nearly 65% of them seen just once. A word on this clone: Its antigen remains unidentified.

Sequenced input: PBMCs. The sequence came from a human donor in good health. The chain links TRBV19 to TRBJ2-1; 9 bases align to TRBD2. CDR3: CASSMGSGRTNEQFF. CDR3 bases: TGTGCCAGTAGTATGGGTAGCGGGAGAACTAATGAGCAGTTCTTC.